This TCR beta chain was identified during a study of CD8 T cells in ankylosing spondylitis. Via MiXCR, TCRdb re-called the 5' RACE reads, giving one row per CDR3 protein. Counted here are a few hundred thousand distinct CDR3 sequences, 11% occurring once; the ten biggest clones make up about a tenth. From germline, CDR1 is SGHRS and CDR2 YFSETQ. This CDR3 region has 14 residues. V dropped 5 bases and J dropped 3; count of bases not matched to a gene: 5. General study points: Disease-associated clones were reportedly significantly overrepresented in matched ankylosing spondylitis synovial fluid. Past studies reported some motif variants in reactive arthritis synovial fluid and blood.

Of note for this clonotype: The target antigen is unknown.

The gene calls are TRBV5-1 and TRBJ2-7, with TRBD2 identical over 10 bases. Sequencing was performed on blood, either unsorted or a sorted T cell fraction (not recorded which). The receptor's source is a female donor with ankylosing spondylitis or in good health (not recorded which). The chain's CDR3 is CASRQREGRYEQYF. The CDR3 bases are TGCGCCAGCAGACAGCGGGAGGGCCGCTACGAGCAGTACTTC.